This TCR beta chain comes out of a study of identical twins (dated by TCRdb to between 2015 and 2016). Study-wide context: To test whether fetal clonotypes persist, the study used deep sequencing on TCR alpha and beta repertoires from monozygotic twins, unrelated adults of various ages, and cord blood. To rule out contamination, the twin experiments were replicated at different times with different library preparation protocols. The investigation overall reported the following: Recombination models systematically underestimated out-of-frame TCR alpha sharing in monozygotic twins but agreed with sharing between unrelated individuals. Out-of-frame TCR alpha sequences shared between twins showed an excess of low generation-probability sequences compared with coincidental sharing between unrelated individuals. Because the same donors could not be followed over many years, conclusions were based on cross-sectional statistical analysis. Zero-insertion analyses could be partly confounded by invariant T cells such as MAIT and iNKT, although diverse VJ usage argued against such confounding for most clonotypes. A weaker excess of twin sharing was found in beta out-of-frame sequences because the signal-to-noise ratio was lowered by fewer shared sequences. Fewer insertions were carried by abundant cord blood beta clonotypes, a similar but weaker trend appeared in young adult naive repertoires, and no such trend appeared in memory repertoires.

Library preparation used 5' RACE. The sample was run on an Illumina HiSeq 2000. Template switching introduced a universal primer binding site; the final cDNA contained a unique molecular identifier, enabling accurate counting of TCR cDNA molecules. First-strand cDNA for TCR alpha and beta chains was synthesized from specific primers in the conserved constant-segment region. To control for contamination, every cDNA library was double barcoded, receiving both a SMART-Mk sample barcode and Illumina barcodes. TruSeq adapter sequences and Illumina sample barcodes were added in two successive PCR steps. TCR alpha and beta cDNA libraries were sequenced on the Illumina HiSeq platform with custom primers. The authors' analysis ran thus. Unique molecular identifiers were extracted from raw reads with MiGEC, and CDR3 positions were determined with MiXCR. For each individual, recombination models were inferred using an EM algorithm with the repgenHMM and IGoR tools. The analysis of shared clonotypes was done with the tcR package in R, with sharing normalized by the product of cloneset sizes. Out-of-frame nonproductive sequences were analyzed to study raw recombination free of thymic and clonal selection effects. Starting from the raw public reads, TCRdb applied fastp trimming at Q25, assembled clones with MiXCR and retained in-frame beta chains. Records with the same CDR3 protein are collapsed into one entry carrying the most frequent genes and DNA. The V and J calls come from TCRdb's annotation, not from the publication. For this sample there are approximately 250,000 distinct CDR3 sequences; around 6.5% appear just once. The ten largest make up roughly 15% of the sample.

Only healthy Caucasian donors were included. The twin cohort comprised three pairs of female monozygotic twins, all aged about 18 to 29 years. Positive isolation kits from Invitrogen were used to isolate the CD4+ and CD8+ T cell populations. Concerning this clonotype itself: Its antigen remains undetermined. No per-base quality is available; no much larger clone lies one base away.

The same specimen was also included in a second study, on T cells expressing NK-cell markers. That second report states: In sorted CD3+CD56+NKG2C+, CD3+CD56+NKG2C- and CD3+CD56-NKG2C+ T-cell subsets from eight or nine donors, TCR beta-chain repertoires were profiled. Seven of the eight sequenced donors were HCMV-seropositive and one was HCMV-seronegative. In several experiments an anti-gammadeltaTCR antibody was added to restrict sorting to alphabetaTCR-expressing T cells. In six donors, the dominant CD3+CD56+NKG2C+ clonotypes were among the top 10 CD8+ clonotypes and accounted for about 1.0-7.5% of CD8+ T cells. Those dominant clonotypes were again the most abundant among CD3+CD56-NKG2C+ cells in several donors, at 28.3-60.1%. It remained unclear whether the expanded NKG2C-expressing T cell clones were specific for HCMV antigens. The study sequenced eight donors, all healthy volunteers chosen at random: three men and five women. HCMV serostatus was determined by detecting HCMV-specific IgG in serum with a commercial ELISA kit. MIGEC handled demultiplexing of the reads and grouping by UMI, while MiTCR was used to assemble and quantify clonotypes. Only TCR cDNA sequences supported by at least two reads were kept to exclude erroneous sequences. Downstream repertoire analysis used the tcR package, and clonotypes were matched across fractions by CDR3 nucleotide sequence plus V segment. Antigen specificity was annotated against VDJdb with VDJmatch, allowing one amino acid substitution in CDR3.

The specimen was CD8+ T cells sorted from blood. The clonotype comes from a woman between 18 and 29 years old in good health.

The DNA sequence is given as TGTGCCAGCAGCCTGGTCAGGGGGCCGGGGAATGAGCAGTTCTTC. This is translated as CASSLVRGPGNEQFF. In this chain, TRBV27 is recombined with TRBJ2-1; 8 bases in the junction line up with TRBD1. Looking up the germline V gene (reference sequence) yields CDR1 MNHEY and CDR2 SMNVEV. Compared with germline, V lacks 6 bases and J lacks 7 bases; bases without a gene match: 11. Counted from cysteine to phenylalanine, this CDR3 has 15 amino acids. Only the CDR3 region is kept as DNA, spanning 45 bases read in frame from base 1.